This T cell receptor beta chain was obtained from a study of beta chain features in type 1 diabetes. Reverse transcription of all isolated RNA meant that expressed TCRB transcripts were sequenced. Assay used: immunoSEQ multiplex PCR; TCRdb lists only in-frame clones, some missing. The top ten clones hold around 0.065% of a sample with hundreds of thousands of clones, around 30% of them seen once. Germline CDR1 and CDR2: MGHRA and YSYEKL. V was shortened by 0 bases and J by 1 base, with 10 bases between the two germline ends. CDR3 length: 16 amino acids. J is TRBJ2-1 and V is TRBV4-1; D unresolved. Input material: naive CD4+ T cells from blood. The sequence was collected from a young man in good health. The CDR3 here is CASSQDGRSSYNEQFF. In DNA form, the CDR3 reads TGCGCCAGCAGCCAAGACGGACGTAGTTCCTACAATGAGCAGTTCTTC.